The text below deals with one TCR beta chain. This clonotype appeared many times. Its target antigen remains unknown. The sample holds no much larger clone one base away, and base qualities are not on file. Sequencing was performed on an Illumina HiSeq 1500. The raw public data were reprocessed by TCRdb itself: fastp quality trimming at Q25, MiXCR clonotype calling, in-frame beta chains only. CDR3 protein duplicates are merged, each entry listing the most common genes and DNA. The sample data list about 530,000 distinct CDR3 sequences, and less than 30% of these were observed just once. The top ten hold less than 15% of the sample. As encoded in the germline V gene, CDR1 is SGHAT while CDR2 is FQNNGV. The CDR3 starts with the cysteine, ends with the phenylalanine, and has 18 residues. Only the CDR3 DNA stays, 54 bases, in frame from base 1. V is reduced by 5 bases and J by 0 bases, leaving a spacing of 22 bases between them.

This specimen belongs to a study of T cell repertoires in cytomegalovirus infection (dated by TCRdb to 2018 to 2020). Notes on the research overall: The HLA type of each donor mattered for the analysis, because public TCR beta signatures pointed to carriage of CMV infection along with the matching HLA type.

Summary of the overall study and its limitations: Cumulative frequency of public TCR beta family members discriminated carriers of CMV infection plus the relevant HLA type in this cohort and an independent approximately 370-donor cohort. The ex vivo response was dominated by HLA-C-restricted CMV-specific TCR beta clonotypes, which also provided the single most frequent clonotype in two of eight donors.

Sequenced: PBMCs. The sequence derives from a human donor in good health (CMV status not recorded). Some clones in this sample may be carry-over from other donors' samples. The chain links TRBV11-2 with TRBJ1-1; the D gene cannot be named for sure. The CDR3 reads as follows: CASSVQERNYPMNTEAFF. The DNA sequence is given as TGTGCCAGCAGCGTCCAGGAACGAAACTACCCTATGAACACTGAAGCTTTCTTT.